What follows are 20 T cell receptor beta chains derived from one specimen sequenced in a study of blood T cell repertoires in COVID-19. Libraries were prepared by immunoSEQ multiplex PCR; TCRdb keeps only in-frame clonotypes and omits some of them. The sample consists of fewer than 300,000 clones, 82% of them appearing once. The sequenced sample was peripheral blood. These receptors were taken from a woman in her late teens or twenties with acute or convalescent COVID-19.

The chain carries TRBV7-9 and TRBJ1-6; tentatively, D is TRBD1 (6 bases). CDR3 length: 17 residues. Germline-derived CDR1 and CDR2 are SEHNR and FQNEAQ (reference sequence). Trimming pared 3 bases from V and 3 bases from J, leaving 15 bases between. The CDR3 DNA reads as TGTGCCAGCAGCTTGTTTGCCCGGGACAACTATAATTCACCCCTCCACTTT. It specifies CASSLFARDNYNSPLHF. The variable domain in full, completed from reference TRBV7-9 and TRBJ1-6, reads DTGVSQNPRHKITKRGQNVTFRCDPISEHNRLYWYRQTLGQGPEFLTYFQNEAQLEKSRLLSDRFSAERPKGSFSTLEIQRTEQGDSAMYLCASSLFARDNYNSPLHFGNGTRLTVT.

The chain employs TRBV5-6 and TRBJ1-1, with TRBD1 matching over 12 bases. The junction had 0 bases not matched to a gene; V was cut back by 3 bases and J by 3 bases. The CDR3 sequence is 14 residues long. The germline gives CDR1 SGHDT, CDR2 YYEEEE. CDR3 sequence: CASSWDRGHTEAFF. For the CDR3, the DNA is TGTGCCAGCAGCTGGGACAGGGGGCACACTGAAGCTTTCTTT.

The V and J genes are TRBV6-2 or TRBV6-3 and TRBJ2-3, with D possibly TRBD2 on 6 matching bases. This CDR3 contains 16 residues. Germline V gives CDR1 MNHEY, CDR2 SVGEGT. V was shortened by 1 base and J by 0 bases, with 11 bases between the two germline ends. CDR3 coding DNA: TGTGCCAGCAGTTACTGGCGGGCGGGGAGCACAGATACGCAGTATTTT. Translation: CASSYWRAGSTDTQYF.

CDR3 sequence (DNA): TGTGCCAGCAGTTCTCACATGGAGGGCAATCAGCCCCAGCATTTT. Amino acid sequence: CASSSHMEGNQPQHF. The chain couples TRBV6-6 to TRBJ1-5; no definite D call. Germline lookup yields CDR1 MNHNY and CDR2 SVGAGI (reference sequence). The CDR3 sequence is 15 residues long. V lost 4 bases, J lost 2 bases, and 12 bases lay in between.

This sequence joins TRBV4-2 and TRBJ2-1; D is possibly TRBD2 (7 bases). The CDR3 consists of 15 residues. V was cut by 7 bases and J by 5 bases, with 18 bases left in between. Per germline, CDR1 LGHNA and CDR2 YNFKEQ. CDR3 DNA sequence: TGTGCCAGCAACCAGAGGGGGGGCGAAAACAATGAGCAGTTCTTC. The encoded protein is CASNQRGGENNEQFF.

There are a few counts of this clone. CDR3: CASSDQAYTYEQYF. CDR3 sequence (DNA): TGCGCCAGCAGTGATCAGGCTTACACCTACGAGCAGTACTTC. V is TRBV10-2 and J is TRBJ2-7; D uncertain. The germline V gene encodes CDR1 WSHSY and CDR2 SAAADI. The CDR3 contains 14 residues. V lost 3 bases and J 2 bases, leaving 11 bases between the germline ends.

In this sample, this clone turned up many times. The chain joins TRBV2 to TRBJ1-2; D is unclear. The CDR3 extends over 13 amino acids. Germline V lookup: CDR1 SNHLY, CDR2 FYNNEI. Trimming pared 6 bases from V and 2 bases from J, leaving 10 bases between. The CDR3 DNA is TGTGCCAGCAGGCCGACGGGGAACTATGGCTACACCTTC. It encodes CASRPTGNYGYTF.

V is TRBV19 and J is TRBJ1-6; D gene ambiguous. Looked up from germline, CDR1 is LNHDA and CDR2 is SQIVND (reference sequence). Trimming took off 5 bases at V and 7 bases at J, with 9 bases between the two ends. CDR3 length: 13 amino acids. As DNA, the CDR3 is TGTGCCAGTAGTTGGGCAGCAAATTCACCCCTCCACTTT. As protein: CASSWAANSPLHF.

CDR3: CASQTIQGARETQYF. In DNA, the CDR3 is TGTGCCAGCCAAACGATACAGGGGGCCAGGGAGACCCAGTACTTC. The J gene is TRBJ2-5, the V gene TRBV28, with 9 bases identical to TRBD1. This CDR3 comprises 15 residues. Germline CDR1 MDHEN, CDR2 SYDVKM. The V segment lost 8 bases and the J segment 5 bases; nucleotides outside the gene matches: 12.

The chain uses TRBV28 and TRBJ1-5, with 7 bases aligning to TRBD1. Germline V gene sequence: CDR1 MDHEN, CDR2 SYDVKM. V lost 6 bases and J lost 6; bases outside the gene matches: 5. There are 13 residues in the CDR3. CDR3 bases: TGTGCCAGCAGCACGACAGGGCGTCAGCCCCAGCATTTT. Translating gives CASSTTGRQPQHF. Variable domain in full (rest from reference TRBV28 and TRBJ1-5): DVKVTQSSRYLVKRTGEKVFLECVQDMDHENMFWYRQDPGLGLRLIYFSYDVKMKEKGDIPEGYSVSREKKERFSLILESASTNQTSMYLCASSTTGRQPQHFGDGTRLSIL.

The chain recombines TRBV11-3 with TRBJ2-5; D ambiguous. V was pared by 5 bases and J by 4 bases, with 5 bases between. Germline CDR1 SGHNT, CDR2 YENEEA. CDR3 length equals 11 residues. The CDR3 spells CASSHGETQYF. CDR3 coding DNA: TGTGCCAGCAGCCACGGAGAGACCCAGTACTTC.

The V gene is TRBV11-3, the J gene TRBJ2-7, with a weak D call TRBD2 (6 bases). V was cut by 2 bases and J by 3 bases, with 11 bases left in between. The CDR3 covers 14 residues. Germline CDR1 reads SGHNT; CDR2 reads YENEEA. The CDR3 spells CASSLNPGDYEQYF. DNA for the CDR3: TGTGCCAGCAGCTTAAACCCGGGAGACTACGAGCAGTACTTC. The variable domain in full, with the rest retrieved from reference TRBV11-3 and TRBJ2-7, is EAGVVQSPRYKIIEKKQPVAFWCNPISGHNTLYWYLQNLGQGPELLIRYENEEAVDDSQLPKDRFSAERLKGVDSTLKIQPAELGDSAVYLCASSLNPGDYEQYFGPGTRLTVT.

The CDR3 loop is CASSQGQASYEQYF. The DNA of the CDR3 is TGCGCCAGCAGCCAAGGTCAGGCCTCCTACGAGCAGTACTTC. The chain combines TRBV4-1 with TRBJ2-7; unclear D gene. This CDR3 contains 14 residues. Trimming cost V 1 base and J 0 bases, with 7 bases left between them. Looked up from germline, CDR1 is MGHRA and CDR2 is YSYEKL.

The sample holds a few counts of this clone. V is TRBV11-2 and J is TRBJ2-2, with D perhaps TRBD1 (5 bases). Trimming removed 0 bases at V and 2 bases at J, with 10 bases between. Germline values: CDR1 SGHAT, CDR2 FQNNGV. The CDR3 totals 16 residues. CDR3 sequence (DNA): TGTGCCAGCAGCTTAGAAGGTCAGGGCAACACCGGGGAGCTGTTTTTT. The encoded protein is CASSLEGQGNTGELFF.

This chain connects TRBV5-1 to TRBJ2-2, with D maybe TRBD2 (5 bases). From germline, CDR1 is SGHRS and CDR2 YFSETQ. The CDR3 is 15 residues long. Trimming stripped 0 bases from V and 5 bases from J, with 11 bases between. CDR3 amino acids: CASSLVLAPTGELFF. The CDR3 nucleotides are TGCGCCAGCAGCTTGGTGCTAGCACCTACCGGGGAGCTGTTTTTT. Filled out from reference TRBV5-1 and TRBJ2-2, the complete variable domain reads KAGVTQTPRYLIKTRGQQVTLSCSPISGHRSVSWYQQTPGQGLQFLFEYFSETQRNKGNFPGRFSGRQFSNSRSEMNVSTLELGDSALYLCASSLVLAPTGELFFGEGSRLTVL.

This sequence joins TRBV14 and TRBJ1-1; unclear D gene. The CDR3 is 14 amino acids. V was pared by 0 bases and J by 3 bases, with 8 bases between. Germline CDR1 reads SGHDN; CDR2 reads FVKESK. CDR3 nucleotide sequence: TGTGCCAGCAGCCAAGATCCGGGGTACACTGAAGCTTTCTTT. This encodes CASSQDPGYTEAFF.

The chain is built from TRBV7-2 and TRBJ1-1; 8 bases map to TRBD1. CDR1 is SGHTA and CDR2 is FQGNSA in the germline V gene. Trimming cost V 5 bases and J 2 bases; bases outside gene matches: 7. The CDR3 is 15 amino acids. This chain's CDR3 is CASSPRDRKNTEAFF. DNA for the CDR3: TGTGCCAGCAGCCCCCGGGACAGGAAAAACACTGAAGCTTTCTTT.

The CDR3 bases are TGTGCCTGGAGTGCCAGGGATCTTCAGCCCCAGCATTTT. Protein product: CAWSARDLQPQHF. The chain combines TRBV30 with TRBJ1-5, with D possibly being TRBD1 (5 bases). The germline CDR1 and CDR2 sequences are GTSNPN and SVGIG (reference sequence). The CDR3 has 13 residues. The ends were cut back, 1 base at V and 6 bases at J, with 10 bases in the middle. The full variable domain, in which reference TRBV30 and TRBJ1-5 provide the parts outside the CDR3, is SQTIHQWPATLVQPVGSPLSLECTVEGTSNPNLYWYRQAAGRGLQLLFYSVGIGQISSEVPQNLSASRPQDRQFILSSKKLLLSDSGFYLCAWSARDLQPQHFGDGTRLSIL.

This clone was counted once. The V and J genes are TRBV27 and TRBJ1-5, with unresolved D. Trimming took off 4 bases at V and 3 bases at J, with 16 bases between the two ends. The germline CDR1 and CDR2 sequences are MNHEY and SMNVEV (reference sequence). The CDR3 runs 16 residues. CDR3 protein: CASSSRSGFANQPQHF. The CDR3, as DNA: TGTGCCAGCAGTTCGAGGTCCGGTTTTGCCAATCAGCCCCAGCATTTT.

J is TRBJ2-1 and V is TRBV7-8; D possibly corresponds to TRBD2 (5 bases). The germline CDR1 and CDR2 sequences are SGHVS and FQNEAQ. V lost 1 base and J lost 9, with 16 bases in between. This CDR3 comprises 15 residues. DNA of the CDR3: TGTGCCAGCAGCTTAGTCGTTTTCGGGATTGGTGAGCAGTTCTTC. Amino acid sequence: CASSLVVFGIGEQFF.